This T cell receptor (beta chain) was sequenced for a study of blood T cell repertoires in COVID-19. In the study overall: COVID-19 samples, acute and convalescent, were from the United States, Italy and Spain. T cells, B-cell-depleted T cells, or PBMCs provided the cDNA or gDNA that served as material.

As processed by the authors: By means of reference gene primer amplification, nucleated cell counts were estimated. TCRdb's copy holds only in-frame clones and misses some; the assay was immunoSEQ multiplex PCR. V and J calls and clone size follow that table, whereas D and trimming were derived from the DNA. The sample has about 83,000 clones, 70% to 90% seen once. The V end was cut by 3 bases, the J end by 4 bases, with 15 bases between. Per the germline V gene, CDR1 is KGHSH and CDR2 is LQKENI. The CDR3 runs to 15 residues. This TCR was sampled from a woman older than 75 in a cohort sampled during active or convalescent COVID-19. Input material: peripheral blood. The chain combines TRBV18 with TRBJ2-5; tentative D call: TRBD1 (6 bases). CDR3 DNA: TGTGCCAGCTCACCCCCGTTTGGGGGCAGAGAGACCCAGTACTTC. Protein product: CASSPPFGGRETQYF.